This is a list of T cell receptor beta chains from one sample in a study of identical twins. TCRdb re-called the 5' RACE reads with MiXCR, one entry per CDR3 protein. The sample yields around 250,000 distinct CDR3 sequences, about 13% seen once. These data were also reused for a study on yellow fever vaccine responses in identical twins.

The sequencing sample was made of memory (CD45RO+) T cells sorted from blood. The receptors derive from a woman aged 18-35 years in good health. Each CDR3 is given with its conserved first and last residue. D genes are given only for firm matches. Only part of the rows carry a size: once, few, many, or a class if the clone is expanded.

CDR3,DNA,D,J,size,V
CASSLDVSPGELFF,TGCGCCAGCAGCTTGGACGTAAGCCCCGGGGAGCTGTTTTTT,.,TRBJ2-2,many,TRBV5-1
CASSLSGEADEQYF,TGTGCCAGCAGTCTTTCGGGGGAGGCGGACGAGCAGTACTTC,.,TRBJ2-7,few,TRBV28
CASSFSAGGPNEQYF,TGTGCCAGCAGCTTTTCGGCGGGGGGGCCCAACGAGCAGTACTTC,TRBD2,TRBJ2-7,.,TRBV7-9
CSARGQSLLREQYF,TGCAGTGCCAGAGGACAATCCCTTTTGCGCGAGCAGTACTTC,.,TRBJ2-7,few,TRBV20-1
CASSQVPTDTQYF,TGCGCCAGCAGCCAAGTGCCAACAGATACGCAGTATTTT,.,TRBJ2-3,few,TRBV4-3
CASSQLPMSLSSYEQYF,TGTGCCAGCTCTCAGCTCCCCATGAGCCTAAGCTCCTACGAGCAGTACTTC,.,TRBJ2-7,few,TRBV18
CAWSRTGKGNQPQHF,TGTGCCTGGAGTCGGACAGGGAAGGGCAATCAGCCCCAGCATTTT,TRBD1,TRBJ1-5,few,TRBV30
CASSDRRRITYEQYF,TGTGCCAGCTCGGACAGGCGCCGTATAACCTACGAGCAGTACTTC,TRBD1,TRBJ2-7,many,TRBV3-1
CASSLVGGGRGIDTQYF,TGTGCCAGCAGCTTAGTGGGGGGCGGGAGGGGAATAGATACGCAGTATTTT,TRBD2,TRBJ2-3,.,TRBV7-2
CASSLEASRQPQHF,TGTGCCAGCAGTTTAGAGGCTTCACGGCAGCCCCAGCATTTT,.,TRBJ1-5,.,TRBV12-3/TRBV12-4
CSAASQDPNYEQYF,TGCAGTGCCGCCAGCCAAGACCCCAACTACGAGCAGTACTTC,.,TRBJ2-7,.,TRBV20-1
CASSQERKGSSYNSPPHF,TGTGCCAGCAGCCAAGAGAGGAAAGGGAGCTCCTATAATTCACCCCCCCACTTT,.,TRBJ1-6,.,TRBV3-1
CASRYGTVYQETQYF,TGTGCCAGCAGGTACGGGACGGTGTACCAAGAGACCCAGTACTTC,.,TRBJ2-5,.,TRBV7-2
CASTFGTGVLGETQYF,TGTGCCAGCACCTTCGGGACAGGGGTATTGGGGGAGACCCAGTACTTC,TRBD1,TRBJ2-5,.,TRBV5-6
CASSLSGTYSYNEQFF,TGTGCCAGCAGCCTTTCGGGGACATACTCCTACAATGAGCAGTTCTTC,.,TRBJ2-1,few,TRBV7-2
CATRQTGGEETQYF,TGTGCCACCAGACAGACGGGGGGTGAAGAGACCCAGTACTTC,TRBD2,TRBJ2-5,many,TRBV4-2
CSARGAGDYNEQFF,TGCAGTGCTAGAGGAGCGGGTGACTACAATGAGCAGTTCTTC,.,TRBJ2-1,.,TRBV20-1
CASSLLAGGLSSYNEQFF,TGTGCCAGCAGCCTCCTAGCGGGGGGCCTAAGCTCCTACAATGAGCAGTTCTTC,TRBD2,TRBJ2-1,few,TRBV28
CASSPTGGGTEAFF,TGTGCCAGCAGTCCGACAGGGGGGGGTACTGAAGCTTTCTTT,TRBD1,TRBJ1-1,.,TRBV12-3/TRBV12-4
CSAGALAGGNYTDTQYF,TGCAGTGCCGGGGCCCTAGCGGGGGGTAACTACACAGATACGCAGTATTTT,TRBD2,TRBJ2-3,.,TRBV20-1
CATSKRPKNTGELFF,TGTGCCACCAGCAAGAGGCCAAAGAACACCGGGGAGCTGTTTTTT,.,TRBJ2-2,many,TRBV15
CAISGLAGGDTQYF,TGTGCCATCAGCGGACTAGCGGGAGGGGATACGCAGTATTTT,TRBD2,TRBJ2-3,.,TRBV10-3
CCARPTSGGISTGELFF,TGCTGCGCTAGACCGACTAGCGGGGGGATCTCCACCGGGGAGCTGTTTTTT,TRBD2,TRBJ2-2,.,TRBV20-1
CSAAPLGTGSASNQPQHF,TGCAGTGCTGCTCCTCTGGGGACAGGGTCCGCGAGCAATCAGCCCCAGCATTTT,TRBD1,TRBJ1-5,many,TRBV20-1
CASSHGAKADTQYF,TGCGCCAGCAGCCACGGGGCCAAGGCAGATACGCAGTATTTT,.,TRBJ2-3,.,TRBV5-1
CAIQFPDRDYEQYF,TGTGCCATCCAGTTCCCTGACAGGGACTACGAGCAGTACTTC,TRBD1,TRBJ2-7,few,TRBV28
CASSQDPNRAYEQYF,TGTGCCAGCAGCCAAGACCCGAACAGGGCCTACGAGCAGTACTTC,.,TRBJ2-7,few,TRBV3-1
CASCSLAGLDTQYF,TGTGCCAGCTGTTCACTAGCGGGACTAGATACGCAGTATTTT,TRBD2,TRBJ2-3,many,TRBV7-8
CASSWAASTDTQYF,TGCGCCAGCAGCTGGGCGGCTAGCACAGATACGCAGTATTTT,.,TRBJ2-3,few,TRBV5-1
CASSLENGGGYTF,TGTGCCAGCAGCTTAGAAAACGGTGGCGGCTACACCTTC,.,TRBJ1-2,.,TRBV7-9
CASSLRGLAGGLDTQYF,TGTGCCAGCAGCTTAAGAGGTCTAGCGGGGGGGTTAGATACGCAGTATTTT,TRBD2,TRBJ2-3,few,TRBV3-1
CASRDIFYNEQFF,TGTGCCAGCCGGGACATATTCTACAATGAGCAGTTCTTC,.,TRBJ2-1,.,TRBV19
CATQKTSGGVFEQFF,TGTGCCACTCAGAAAACTAGCGGGGGAGTGTTTGAGCAGTTCTTC,TRBD2,TRBJ2-1,.,TRBV10-3
CASSQDDGQPQHF,TGTGCCAGCAGCCAAGATGACGGTCAGCCCCAGCATTTT,.,TRBJ1-5,.,TRBV4-2
CASSPPGTGTSTQYF,TGTGCCAGCAGCCCCCCAGGGACAGGGACATCTACGCAGTATTTT,TRBD1,TRBJ2-3,many,TRBV7-8
CASSLAMTGGEQFF,TGTGCCAGCAGCTTAGCGATGACAGGGGGTGAGCAGTTCTTC,TRBD1,TRBJ2-1,.,TRBV7-9
CASSVGGSMNTEAFF,TGCGCCAGCAGCGTCGGCGGTTCGATGAACACTGAAGCTTTCTTT,.,TRBJ1-1,few,TRBV5-1
CASRTGRNSYEQYF,TGTGCCAGCAGGACGGGACGAAACTCCTACGAGCAGTACTTC,.,TRBJ2-7,.,TRBV28
CASSHQQGGGEQFF,TGTGCCAGCAGCCACCAACAGGGGGGGGGTGAGCAGTTCTTC,.,TRBJ2-1,few,TRBV4-2
CASSPLRQMNTEAFF,TGTGCCAGCTCACCGCTCCGCCAGATGAACACTGAAGCTTTCTTT,.,TRBJ1-1,.,TRBV18
CASSLYDRFVTDTQYF,TGTGCCAGCAGCTTGTATGACAGGTTCGTCACAGATACGCAGTATTTT,.,TRBJ2-3,.,TRBV5-6
CASRTSGGTGTGELFF,TGTGCCAGCAGGACTAGCGGGGGGACTGGAACCGGGGAGCTGTTTTTT,TRBD2,TRBJ2-2,.,TRBV2
CASSLEGSKYEQYF,TGTGCCAGCAGCTTGGAAGGCAGCAAATACGAGCAGTACTTC,.,TRBJ2-7,many,TRBV5-6
CSVGGLAGVSDTQYF,TGCAGCGTTGGGGGACTAGCGGGAGTGTCTGATACGCAGTATTTT,TRBD2,TRBJ2-3,few,TRBV29-1
CASTQDSGPYYEQYF,TGTGCCAGCACCCAAGATTCGGGGCCTTACTACGAGCAGTACTTC,.,TRBJ2-7,once,TRBV3-1
CASSPRGTGFYEQYF,TGTGCCAGCAGCCCCCGAGGGACAGGGTTCTACGAGCAGTACTTC,TRBD1,TRBJ2-7,.,TRBV7-2
CASRGGGAGSGNTIYF,TGTGCCAGCCGCGGTGGCGGGGCCGGCTCTGGAAACACCATATATTTT,.,TRBJ1-3,.,TRBV5-5
CASSPQGAGKDYTF,TGTGCCAGCAGTCCTCAGGGGGCGGGTAAAGACTACACCTTC,TRBD1,TRBJ1-2,.,TRBV6-1
CASSPRDPGTDTQYF,TGTGCCAGCTCACCCAGGGACCCGGGCACAGATACGCAGTATTTT,.,TRBJ2-3,.,TRBV18